The 17 T cell receptor beta chains presented below share a single source sample, sequenced in a study of blood T cell repertoires in COVID-19. Here immunoSEQ multiplex PCR was the method, and the copy in TCRdb shows in-frame clones only, minus some. The sample lists approximately 68,000 clones, around 86% occurring once. Specimen: peripheral blood. The receptors stem from a man aged 45-60 years with active COVID-19.

The J gene is TRBJ2-1, the V gene TRBV3-1 (or the pseudogene TRBV3-2); 10 nucleotides align to TRBD2. Trimming removed 0 bases from V and 2 bases from J; junction bases left unmatched: 10. Germline V gene lookup returns CDR1 LGHDT and CDR2 YNNKEL (reference sequence). The CDR3 is 19 residues long. CDR3 amino acids: CASSQDEASGSGPYNEQFF. Written as DNA, the CDR3 is TGTGCCAGCAGCCAAGATGAGGCTAGCGGGAGTGGCCCCTACAATGAGCAGTTCTTC.

The J gene is TRBJ1-2, the V gene TRBV5-4; D is undetermined. Per the germline V gene, CDR1 is SGHNT and CDR2 is YYREEE (reference sequence). There are 13 residues in the CDR3. The germline V and J ends were trimmed by 2 bases and 2 bases, with 7 bases remaining between them. As DNA, the CDR3 is TGTGCCAGCAGCTTATCACAGAACTATGGCTACACCTTC. It yields the protein CASSLSQNYGYTF.

This chain links TRBV21-1 with TRBJ2-1; the table's D call, TRBD1, was not checked against the DNA. TRBV21-1 is described as a pseudogene. The CDR3 length is 16 residues. CDR3 sequence reads: CASSPQPGGLYNEQFF. The CDR3 coding sequence is TGTGCCAGCAGCCCCCAGCCTGGGGGCCTCTACAATGAGCAGTTCTTC.

The chain couples TRBV7-9 to TRBJ1-1, with TRBD1 matching over 8 bases. V lost 1 base and J lost 0; bases outside the gene matches: 1. From germline, CDR1 is SEHNR and CDR2 FQNEAQ (reference sequence). The CDR3 contains 15 residues. CDR3 DNA sequence: TGTGCCAGCAGCTTAGGACAGGGGCTGAACACTGAAGCTTTCTTT. It codes for CASSLGQGLNTEAFF.

The table lists this clone with a count of one. This chain joins TRBV5-1 and TRBJ2-5; TRBD2 aligns across 11 bases. V trimming: 0 bases; J trimming: 6 bases; junction bases outside the gene matches: 16. The CDR3 runs to 19 residues. CDR1 and CDR2 from the germline V gene are SGHRS and YFSETQ. The CDR3 DNA sequence: TGCGCCAGCAGCTTGGTCAGGGAAGCTACGCTAGCGGGGGGACAGACCCAGTACTTC. It codes for CASSLVREATLAGGQTQYF.

The chain couples TRBV7-6 to TRBJ1-3; D gene ambiguous. CDR3 length: 15 residues. Germline V lookup: CDR1 SGHVS, CDR2 FNYEAQ. V was pared by 5 bases and J by 4 bases, with 15 bases between. The DNA for the CDR3 is TGTGCCAGCAGCCCGAACAATCTCGCCGGAAACACCATATATTTT. It specifies CASSPNNLAGNTIYF.

This clone came up once. This chain uses TRBV5-4 with TRBJ2-1, with TRBD1 matching 10 bases. V trimming: 3 bases; J trimming: 6 bases; junction bases outside the gene matches: 3. The CDR3 covers 14 residues. Germline-derived CDR1 and CDR2 are SGHNT and YYREEE (reference sequence). CDR3 in amino acids: CASSWDRGVNEQFF. Written as DNA, the CDR3 is TGTGCCAGCAGCTGGGACAGGGGAGTCAATGAGCAGTTCTTC.

The chain employs TRBV6-5 and TRBJ1-6; D is undetermined. The CDR3 is made up of 15 amino acids. Trimming shortened V by 7 bases and J by 14 bases, and 24 bases separated the two germline ends. Germline V gene sequence: CDR1 MNHEY, CDR2 SVGAGI. DNA for the CDR3: TGTGCCAGCATCTCGCTAGGCCGTAGGTATGTTGCCCTCCACTTT. This sequence encodes CASISLGRRYVALHF.

The J gene is TRBJ2-5, the V gene TRBV15; TRBD2 matches at 11 bases. J lost 4 bases, V lost 0 bases, and 10 bases had no gene match. Germline CDR1 and CDR2: LNHNV and YYDKDF (reference sequence). CDR3 length: 18 amino acids. The CDR3 here is CATSRETGLAGPGETQYF. The CDR3 DNA sequence: TGTGCCACCAGCAGAGAAACCGGACTAGCGGGTCCTGGAGAGACCCAGTACTTC.

As regards this clone: One junction end does not reproduce the germline sequence, and a read error may be involved. The V call is TRBV2, the J call TRBJ2-1; 8 bases align to TRBD2. CDR3 length equals 11 residues. Germline V gene sequence: CDR1 SNHLY, CDR2 FYNNEI. The CDR3 loop reads CASSDPGTRVF. CDR3 nucleotides: TGTGCCAGCAGTGATCCCGGGACTAGAGTCTTC.

This rearrangement joins TRBV5-1 to TRBJ2-3, with 12 bases lining up with TRBD2. This CDR3 is 16 amino acids long. The J segment lost 0 bases and the V segment lost 4 bases, leaving 3 bases of the junction unmatched. Germline V lookup: CDR1 SGHRS, CDR2 YFSETQ. This chain's CDR3 is CASSPLAGGSTDTQYF. CDR3 in DNA: TGCGCCAGCAGCCCCCTAGCGGGAGGGAGCACAGATACGCAGTATTTT.

The rearrangement uses TRBV19 and TRBJ1-1; TRBD1 aligns across 7 bases. Germline loops: CDR1 LNHDA, CDR2 SQIVND (reference sequence). The CDR3 extends over 13 amino acids. J was trimmed by 9 bases and V by 5 bases; bases with no gene match: 9. DNA for the CDR3: TGTGCCAGTAGTGGCCGGGACAGTGTGCAAGCTTTCTTT. It codes for CASSGRDSVQAFF.

V and J are TRBV19 and TRBJ1-6, with 12 bases identical to TRBD1. This CDR3 has 17 residues. Germline assignment: CDR1 LNHDA and CDR2 SQIVND (reference sequence). The J segment lost 14 bases and the V segment lost 5 bases, leaving 16 bases of the junction unmatched. CDR3: CASSFGTGGAGLTALHF. The CDR3 DNA is TGTGCCAGTAGTTTCGGGACAGGGGGCGCAGGTCTCACGGCCCTCCACTTT.

This clone was seen more than once but under ten times. CDR3 in amino acids: CASSLGTGRASPLHF. The CDR3 DNA follows: TGTGCCAGCAGCCTGGGGACAGGGAGGGCTTCACCCCTCCACTTT. The chain couples TRBV7-2 to TRBJ1-6, with 9 bases fitting TRBD1. With 5 bases clipped from V and 9 bases from J, the junction kept 8 bases outside the gene matches. CDR1 SGHTA and CDR2 FQGNSA come from the germline V gene. The CDR3 has 15 residues.

V gene TRBV2 combines with J gene TRBJ2-7; 7 bases align to TRBD2. V was pared by 8 bases and J by 5 bases, with 15 bases of the junction left unmatched. This CDR3 has 15 residues. Germline V lookup: CDR1 SNHLY, CDR2 FYNNEI. CDR3 sequence reads: CASSRASGRLDEQYF. DNA for the CDR3: TGTGCCAGCTCTAGGGCTAGCGGACGACTAGACGAGCAGTACTTC.

V gene TRBV20-1 combines with J gene TRBJ2-3; 7 bases match TRBD2. The CDR3 sequence is 14 residues long. Trimming cost V 3 bases and J 5 bases; bases outside gene matches: 8. The germline gives CDR1 DFQATT, CDR2 SNEGSKA (reference sequence). CDR3 nucleotide sequence: TGCAGTGCTAGTCTGGCGGGGGTTAGAGATACGCAGTATTTT. Protein product: CSASLAGVRDTQYF.

This clone was observed a single time. The chain uses TRBV7-9 and TRBJ2-3; 8 bases map to TRBD1. Trimming removed 4 bases from V and 6 bases from J; junction bases left unmatched: 9. The CDR3 has 15 amino acids. Germline CDR1 SEHNR, CDR2 FQNEAQ (reference sequence). The CDR3 DNA sequence: TGTGCCAGCAGCTGGTGGACAGGGTGGCAGGATACGCAGTATTTT. Protein product: CASSWWTGWQDTQYF.